The 2 T cell receptor beta chains below come from one sample, sequenced in a study of blood T cell repertoires in COVID-19. Profiled with immunoSEQ multiplex PCR; TCRdb holds only in-frame clones, not every one. The sample records roughly 250,000 clones, around 87% being singletons. The sample was PBMCs or T cells enriched from blood (not recorded which). The receptors were gathered from a woman aged 50 to 60 who had recovered from COVID-19.

The V call is TRBV28, the J call TRBJ2-2; 10 positions match TRBD2. Trimming removed 7 bases from V and 5 bases from J; junction bases left unmatched: 16. The germline CDR1 and CDR2 sequences are MDHEN and SYDVKM. The CDR3 is 18 amino acids. CDR3 residues: CASNPGLAGASGTGELFF. CDR3 nucleotide sequence: TGTGCCAGCAATCCGGGGCTAGCGGGAGCGTCTGGTACCGGGGAGCTGTTTTTT.

The rearrangement links TRBV30 to TRBJ2-1; 7 bases align to TRBD1. Germline CDR1 GTSNPN, CDR2 SVGIG (reference sequence). Trimming took 4 bases from V and 1 from J; bases not matched to a gene: 1. This CDR3 region has 13 residues. The CDR3 DNA follows: TGTGCCTGGAACAGGGGTTCCTACAATGAGCAGTTCTTC. The encoded protein is CAWNRGSYNEQFF.